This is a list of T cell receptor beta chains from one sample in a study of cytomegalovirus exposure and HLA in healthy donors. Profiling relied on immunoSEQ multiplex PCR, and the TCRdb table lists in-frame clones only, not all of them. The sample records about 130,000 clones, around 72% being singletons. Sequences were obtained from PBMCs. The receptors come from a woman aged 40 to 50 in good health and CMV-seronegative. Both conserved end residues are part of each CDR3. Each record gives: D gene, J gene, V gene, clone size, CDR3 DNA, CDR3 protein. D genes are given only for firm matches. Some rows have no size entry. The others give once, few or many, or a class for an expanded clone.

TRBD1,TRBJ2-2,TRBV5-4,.,TGTGCCAGCAGCTTGGACAGGGGGCCCGGGGAGCTGTTTTTT,CASSLDRGPGELFF
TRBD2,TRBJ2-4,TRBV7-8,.,TGTGCCAGCAGCTTCACTAGCGGGGGGCCCGAAAACATTCAGTACTTC,CASSFTSGGPENIQYF
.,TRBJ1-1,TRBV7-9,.,TGTGCCAGCAACCTAGGGTGGGACACTAAGAACACTGAAGCTTTCTTT,CASNLGWDTKNTEAFF
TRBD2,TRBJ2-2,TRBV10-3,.,TGTGCCATCGGGGGGGGGACCGGGGAGCTGTTTTTT,CAIGGGTGELFF
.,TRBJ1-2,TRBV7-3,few,TGTGCCAGCAGCCCCATTGGGGAGGGTGGCTACACCTTC,CASSPIGEGGYTF
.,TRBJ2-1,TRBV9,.,TGTGCCAGCAGCCCAACAGGGACCTACAATGAGCAGTTCTTC,CASSPTGTYNEQFF
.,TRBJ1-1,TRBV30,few,TGTGTTTCACAGAGAGCTGAAGCTTTCTTT,CVSQRAEAFF
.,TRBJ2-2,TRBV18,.,TGTGCCAGCTCACCACTAATACCGGGAGCCAGGAGGATACTAAACACCGGGGAGCTGTTTTTT,CASSPLIPGARRILNTGELFF
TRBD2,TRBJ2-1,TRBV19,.,TGTGCCAGTAGCCTGAGTAGCGGGGTCTACAATGAGCAGTTCTTC,CASSLSSGVYNEQFF
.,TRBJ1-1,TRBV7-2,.,TGTGCCAGCAGCGGTCCAGGGTTAACTGAAGCTTTCTTT,CASSGPGLTEAFF
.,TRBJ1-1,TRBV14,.,TGTGCCAGCAGAAAGGCAGGGGTCCCGGGGGCTTTCTTT,CASRKAGVPGAFF
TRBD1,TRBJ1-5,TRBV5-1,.,TGCGCCAGCAGCTTGTATCGGACAGGGGAAGCTCAGCCCCAGCATTTT,CASSLYRTGEAQPQHF
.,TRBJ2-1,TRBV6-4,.,TGTGCCAGCAGTGTTAACTCGCACGGTGAGCAGTTCTTC,CASSVNSHGEQFF
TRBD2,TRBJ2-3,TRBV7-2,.,TGTGCCAGCAGCCCTAGCGGGGGGGCAGGGGATACGCAGTATTTT,CASSPSGGAGDTQYF
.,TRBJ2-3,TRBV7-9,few,TGTGCCAGCAGCTTAGGGGTTGGGCGGGGGCCTCAAGATACGCAGTATTTT,CASSLGVGRGPQDTQYF
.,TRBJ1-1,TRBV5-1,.,TGCGCCAGCAGCTTGGGCGGCAACACTGAAGCTTTCTTT,CASSLGGNTEAFF
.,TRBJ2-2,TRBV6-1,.,TGTGCCAGCAGTGAAGCGGGTGGGGGGGCCGACACCGGGGAGCTGTTTTTT,CASSEAGGGADTGELFF
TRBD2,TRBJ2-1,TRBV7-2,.,TGTGCCAGCAGCTTAGCTGGGACTAGCGGAGGGAGCTCCTACAATGAGCAGTTCTTC,CASSLAGTSGGSSYNEQFF
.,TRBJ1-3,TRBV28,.,TGTGCCAGCAGTCCCCACAGCCCTCCGAGCTCTGGAAACACCATATATTTT,CASSPHSPPSSGNTIYF
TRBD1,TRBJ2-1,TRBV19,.,TGTGCCAGTAGTTCATCATACCTTCTCCGGGACAGGAACAATGAGCAGTTCTTC,CASSSSYLLRDRNNEQFF
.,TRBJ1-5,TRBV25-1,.,TGTGCCAGCAGCCATGCAGGCAATCAGCCCCAGCATTTT,CASSHAGNQPQHF
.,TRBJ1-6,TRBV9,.,TGTGCCAGCAGCGTAGGCCAGGCCTCCGTAGGGGGACCCCTCCACTTT,CASSVGQASVGGPLHF
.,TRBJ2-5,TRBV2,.,TGTGCCAGCAGTGAAAGGGGAGAGACCCAGTACTTC,CASSERGETQYF
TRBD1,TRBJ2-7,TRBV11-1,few,TGTGCCAGCAGCTTAGCAGATGGACAGGGAGACACCTACGAGCAGTACTTC,CASSLADGQGDTYEQYF
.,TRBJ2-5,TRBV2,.,TGTGCCAGCAGCGTAGAGACCCAGTACTTC,CASSVETQYF
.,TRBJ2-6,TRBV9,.,TGTGCCAGCAGCGTAGCTCGGTCTACAGGGAGTTTTGGGGCCAACGTCCTGACTTTC,CASSVARSTGSFGANVLTF
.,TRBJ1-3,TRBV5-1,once,TGCGCCAGCAGCCCTGGCCAGGTTTCTGGAAACACCATATATTTT,CASSPGQVSGNTIYF
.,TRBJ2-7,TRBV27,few,TGTGCCAGCAGGACGAGGGAGTTCGGTTCCTACGAGCAGTACTTC,CASRTREFGSYEQYF
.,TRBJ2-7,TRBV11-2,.,TGTGCCAGCAGCTTAGATGGGGGGGCGGGTAGCGGCTACTCCTACGAGCAGTACTTC,CASSLDGGAGSGYSYEQYF
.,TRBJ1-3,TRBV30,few,TGTGCCTGGACCGGACAGTTCCTCAACACCATATATTTT,CAWTGQFLNTIYF